This record concerns one T cell receptor beta chain sequence. This receptor's antigen is unknown. Base qualities are not recorded, but no much larger clone differs from it by a single base. This specimen comes from a study of shared clonotypes between healthy human individuals (dated by TCRdb to 2019 to 2021). For context, the study as a whole: The cohort comprised two women and three men aged 18 to 49 years. Per donor, three plates each were used for CD4 naive and CD4 memory, two for CD8 naive, and one for CD8 memory. Blood TCR repertoires of five healthy adults were deeply sequenced to estimate repertoire size and the extent of clonotype sharing between individuals. Different laboratories and diverse techniques were used to prepare libraries and sequence TCR repertoires, to increase sequencing depth and limit assay-specific biases. Each donor's leukapheresis produced roughly between about 0.85 and 10 billion PBMCs.

What the research found in general, with its limitations: Naive subsets generally had larger estimated clonotype richness than memory subsets. When several donors were compared, the shared fraction of clonotypes was 5% to 6.5% for naive CD4, 3.5% for naive CD8, 2.3% for memory CD4, and 0.4% for memory CD8. Rarefaction of sorted-subset datasets indicated incomplete sequencing despite the large sequencing depth. Pairwise subsampling indicated that sequencing depth was expected to affect the degree of clonotype sharing among donors. Because the study included a small number of donors, the genetic and exposure-history diversity represented was limited. Clonotypes shared by all four sorted-subset donors showed higher generation probabilities than non-shared clonotypes. Only blood was sampled, and tissue TCR repertoires likely differ from those in blood.

Using the deep immunoSEQ assay, TCR CDR3 regions were amplified from genomic DNA by multiplex PCR. Genomic DNA extracted from each cell subset was distributed evenly over all wells of several immunoSEQ 96-well plates, and each plate served as one replicate. Each replicate PCR for sorted subsets received about 180 ng genomic DNA, equal to about 30,000 T cell genomes. The purified libraries were quantified using a Qubit 3.0 fluorometer, sized with a Bioanalyzer 2100, and then quantified again using the KAPA Library Quantification kit. Each immunoSEQ 96-well plate was sequenced on its own single-read 150-cycle Illumina NextSeq 550 flow cell. As for the original processing: Because the immunoSEQ output held only junctional sequences and lacked quality scores, the filtering could not match the filtering applied to full-length reads. To assign V/J genes and CDR3, sequences were annotated using PyIR, a Python wrapper for IgBLAST v1.9, with IMGT germline references. Reads were filtered out if the reads had weak V/J assignments (E-value above 1e-6), no CDR3, stop codons, out-of-frame junctions, or ambiguous translated residues. V3J clonotypes were defined as sequences sharing the same inferred V gene, J gene, and CDR3 amino acid sequence. To compute the percentage overlap between repertoires, the number of shared unique clonotypes was divided by the size of the smaller repertoire. Repertoire richness was assessed with RTK rarefaction, the Chao1 estimator, and Recon v2.1 estimates of unobserved clonotypes. OLGA was used to compute generation probabilities for all TCRbeta clonotypes that the gDNA method yielded from a handful of donors. The immuneACCESS repertoire file appears here via TCRdb, limited to in-frame rearrangements. These files lack a portion of the clones; in checked studies, under half of the deficit traces to unresolved V genes, and the cause of the others is not known. The DNA gave D and trimming, while V, J and clone size come from that table. For this sample the table gives about 1.5 million clones, of which 95% to 99% were detected only once. In total, the top ten clones hold around 0.47% of the sample.

The donors were healthy, HIV-negative adults who had no recently reported acute infections or vaccinations. All donors were Caucasian adults living in Nashville, Tennessee, USA. CD4+ T cells were enriched by magnetic negative selection; naive cells were then positively selected on CD45RA, and the negative fraction formed the memory subset. Blood was obtained by leukapheresis, after which PBMCs were separated by Ficoll-Histopaque density gradient centrifugation and cryopreserved in liquid nitrogen vapor phase. Analytical flow cytometry was used to check the purity and quantity of every magnetically sorted T cell population. Genomic DNA was isolated from each sorted fraction and quantified by UV absorbance on a Nanodrop 2000c. Trimming takes 3 bases from V and 5 bases from J, and the germline ends sit 14 bases apart. The CDR3 sequence holds 15 residues, the cysteine and phenylalanine included. Kept here is only the CDR3 DNA, which spans 45 bases and is read in frame from base 1. Reading the germline V gene gives CDR1 MGHRA and CDR2 YSYEKL.

Material: naive CD4+ T cells sorted from blood. According to the study, the label for this sample's cell subset or site signals: CD45RA+ positively selected. In this chain, TRBV4-1 is recombined with TRBJ1-5, with TRBD1 as a weak D call on 6 bases. The source of this sequence is a man aged 25 to 40 in good health. CDR3 region: CASSQVSQGHQPQHF. The DNA sequence is TGCGCCAGCAGCCAGGTCTCACAGGGACATCAGCCCCAGCATTTT.